These 21 T cell receptor beta chains were sequenced from one sample in a study of a mutant IDH1 vaccine in newly diagnosed glioma. What these receptors recognize is not known. Stated time point: week 11, during vaccination. Doses comprised 300 ug of mutant IDH1 20-mer peptide each, plus topical imiquimod. Produced via immunoSEQ multiplex PCR; TCRdb's table is partial and in-frame only. The sample consists of roughly 57,000 clones, approximately 89% of them appearing once. The sequences come from PBMCs, collected from a glioma patient whose treatment included an IDH1 peptide vaccine. All receptors come from a man in his forties or fifties with glioma.

The V and J genes are TRBV7-2 and TRBJ2-5; 9 bases match TRBD2. The germline V gene has CDR1 SGHTA and CDR2 FQGNSA. CDR3 length equals 15 residues. J gave up 5 bases and V 1 base, and 5 bases lay outside the gene matches. In DNA, the CDR3 is TGTGCCAGCAGCTTAGACGCGGGAGGGCTGGAGACCCAGTACTTC. Translating it yields CASSLDAGGLETQYF.

The chain couples TRBV19 to TRBJ2-2; perhaps TRBD1 as D (5 bases). Germline assignment: CDR1 LNHDA and CDR2 SQIVND (reference sequence). The CDR3 extends over 15 amino acids. The ends were cut back, 5 bases at V and 0 bases at J, with 10 bases in the middle. This CDR3 reads CASSGARPNTGELFF. In DNA form, the CDR3 reads TGTGCCAGTAGTGGGGCCAGACCGAACACCGGGGAGCTGTTTTTT. Using reference TRBV19 and TRBJ2-2 for the parts outside the CDR3, the full variable domain is DGGITQSPKYLFRKEGQNVTLSCEQNLNHDAMYWYRQDPGQGLRLIYYSQIVNDFQKGDIAEGYSVSREKKESFPLTVTSAQKNPTAFYLCASSGARPNTGELFFGEGSRLTVL.

The chain is built from TRBV6-1 and TRBJ2-7, with D possibly TRBD1 on 5 matching bases. The V and J ends lost 6 bases and 1 base respectively, with 25 bases between them. The CDR3 consists of 18 residues. The germline gives CDR1 MNHNS, CDR2 SASEGT. CDR3 DNA sequence: TGTGCCAGCAGGGAACACCTCGACAGCTCCAAAAGGTCCTACGAGCAGTACTTC. It is translated as CASREHLDSSKRSYEQYF.

This chain joins TRBV29-1 and TRBJ1-2; D might be TRBD1 (6 bases). CDR1 and CDR2 (germline): SQVTM, ANQGSEA. Trimming shortened V by 6 bases and J by 2 bases, and 22 bases separated the two germline ends. The CDR3 is 16 amino acids. The chain's CDR3 is CSVRFRGWGDNYGYTF. CDR3 coding DNA: TGCAGCGTCCGCTTCAGGGGCTGGGGCGACAACTATGGCTACACCTTC. Combining the CDR3 with reference TRBV29-1 and TRBJ1-2 gives the whole variable domain SAVISQKPSRDICQRGTSLTIQCQVDSQVTMMFWYRQQPGQSLTLIATANQGSEATYESGFVIDKFPISRPNLTFSTLTVSNMSPEDSSIYLCSVRFRGWGDNYGYTFGSGTRLTVV.

The rearrangement joins TRBV2 to TRBJ1-5; no clear D. Germline CDR1 reads SNHLY; CDR2 reads FYNNEI. The V end was cut by 5 bases, the J end by 7 bases, with 9 bases between. The CDR3 contains 12 residues. CDR3: CASSSLSQPQHF. The DNA of the CDR3 is TGTGCCAGCAGTTCTCTGAGCCAGCCCCAGCATTTT.

This chain uses TRBV25-1 with TRBJ2-3, with TRBD2 matching over 10 bases. The V gene end was trimmed by 3 bases and the J gene end by 6 bases; junction bases not matched to a gene: 6. The germline gives CDR1 MGHDK, CDR2 SYGVNS. The CDR3 runs 15 residues. The CDR3 nucleotides read TGTGCCAGCAGTGATGGGACTAGCGAACTGGATACGCAGTATTTT. It is translated as CASSDGTSELDTQYF. Full variable domain (rest looked up from reference TRBV25-1 and TRBJ2-3): EADIYQTPRYLVIGTGKKITLECSQTMGHDKMYWYQQDPGMELHLIHYSYGVNSTEKGDLSSESTVSRIRTEHFPLTLESARPSHTSQYLCASSDGTSELDTQYFGPGTRLTVL.

V is TRBV4-3 and J is TRBJ2-3; 7 positions match TRBD1. CDR3 size: 15 residues. Germline lookup yields CDR1 LGHNA and CDR2 YSLEER. Germline trimming cut 0 bases from V and 1 base from J; bases unmatched to any gene: 1. DNA of the CDR3: TGCGCCAGCAGCCAAGACGGGACAGGCACAGATACGCAGTATTTT. Its translation is CASSQDGTGTDTQYF.

The V gene is TRBV6-6, the J gene TRBJ2-1; the match to TRBD2 covers 11 bases. This CDR3 contains 14 residues. Germline V gene sequence: CDR1 MNHNY, CDR2 SVGAGI (reference sequence). V was clipped by 6 bases and J by 7 bases; unmatched bases: 5. This CDR3 is CASSLTSGVNEQFF. CDR3 coding DNA: TGTGCCAGCAGCCTGACTAGCGGGGTTAATGAGCAGTTCTTC.

The CDR3 DNA reads TGTGCCAGCTCACCTGCTGCCGGAACTAATGAAAAACTGTTTTTT. The encoded protein is CASSPAAGTNEKLFF. The V gene is TRBV18, the J gene TRBJ1-4; D ambiguous. The V gene lost 3 bases and the J gene lost 1 base, with 9 bases spanning the gap. In germline, CDR1 is KGHSH, CDR2 LQKENI. The CDR3 has 15 amino acids.

The J gene is TRBJ2-7, the V gene TRBV19, with TRBD1 matching 9 bases. The junction had 5 bases not matched to a gene; V was cut back by 5 bases and J by 3 bases. CDR1 LNHDA and CDR2 SQIVND come from the germline V gene (reference sequence). This CDR3 contains 14 residues. CDR3 in DNA: TGTGCCAGTAGTGTTCCGGGACAGGGCTACGAGCAGTACTTC. This sequence encodes CASSVPGQGYEQYF.

The V and J genes are TRBV6-1 and TRBJ1-5; a possible D gene is TRBD1 (6 bases). The CDR3 runs 13 residues. V gave up 8 bases and J gave up 1 base, with 9 bases separating them. Germline V lookup: CDR1 MNHNS, CDR2 SASEGT. CDR3 sequence (DNA): TGTGCCAGCTTCGACAGGAGCAATCAGCCCCAGCATTTT. Translating it yields CASFDRSNQPQHF.

This clone was picked up a small number of times. The gene calls are TRBV18 and TRBJ2-2; 7 bases match TRBD2. Germline V CDR1 and CDR2: KGHSH, LQKENI. V dropped 2 bases and J dropped 0; count of bases not matched to a gene: 3. This CDR3 spans 16 amino acids. CDR3 DNA sequence: TGTGCCAGCTCACCATCCGGGGGGTCGAACACCGGGGAGCTGTTTTTT. Translation gives CASSPSGGSNTGELFF. Full variable domain (outside the CDR3, taken from reference TRBV18 and TRBJ2-2): NAGVMQNPRHLVRRRGQEARLRCSPMKGHSHVYWYRQLPEEGLKFMVYLQKENIIDESGMPKERFSAEFPKEGPSILRIQQVVRGDSAAYFCASSPSGGSNTGELFFGEGSRLTVL.

V gene TRBV27 combines with J gene TRBJ1-6; TRBD1 agrees at 8 bases. The CDR3 is 15 residues long. Trimming took 2 bases from V and 15 from J; bases not matched to a gene: 12. CDR1 and CDR2 (germline): MNHEY, SMNVEV (reference sequence). CDR3 DNA sequence: TGTGCCAGCAGTTTAGTGAACGACAGGGGACAGTACCTCCACTTT. Translated: CASSLVNDRGQYLHF.

This rearrangement joins TRBV4-3 to TRBJ2-4; a weak D match, TRBD2 (5 bases). This CDR3 contains 13 residues. The ends were cut back, 3 bases at V and 8 bases at J, with 11 bases in the middle. CDR1 and CDR2 from the germline V gene are LGHNA and YSLEER. The CDR3 region is CASSQGQRDIQYF. In nucleotides, the CDR3 is TGCGCCAGCAGCCAGGGCCAGAGGGACATTCAGTACTTC.

This clone was picked up one time. This chain joins TRBV5-4 and TRBJ1-2; TRBD1 is a possible D gene (5 bases). V lost 1 base, J lost 7 bases, and 17 bases lay in between. This CDR3 contains 15 residues. Germline V gives CDR1 SGHNT, CDR2 YYREEE (reference sequence). The CDR3: CASSLRLTVGVGYTF. CDR3 sequence (DNA): TGTGCCAGCAGCTTGAGGCTGACAGTCGGGGTTGGCTACACCTTC.

The gene calls are TRBV4-3 and TRBJ2-3; TRBD2 is a possible D gene (5 bases). The germline V gene has CDR1 LGHNA and CDR2 YSLEER. V lost 2 bases, J lost 6 bases, and 21 bases lay in between. The CDR3 extends over 17 amino acids. The CDR3, as DNA: TGCGCCAGCAGCCAAACCTTCGGACGGGGATTGGGGGATACGCAGTATTTT. Its protein is CASSQTFGRGLGDTQYF.

This CDR3 is CASSTLNPGHEQFF. The CDR3 DNA follows: TGTGCCAGTAGTACCCTCAACCCGGGTCATGAGCAGTTCTTC. V and J are TRBV19 and TRBJ2-1; D gene unclear. Germline CDR1 LNHDA, CDR2 SQIVND (reference sequence). V lost 4 bases to trimming and J lost 8 bases, with 15 bases between them. CDR3 length: 14 residues.

The V call is TRBV6-5, the J call TRBJ2-7, with D unresolved. CDR1 and CDR2 from the germline V gene are MNHEY and SVGAGI. The CDR3 loop spans 14 amino acids. Trimming took 6 bases from V and 5 from J, leaving 17 bases between them. DNA of the CDR3: TGTGCCAGCAGCCCCGACGTCTCCCGGGACGAGCAGTACTTC. The encoded protein is CASSPDVSRDEQYF.

V usage is TRBV25-1 and J usage is TRBJ2-5, with D uncertain. V lost 4 bases and J lost 4, with 13 bases in between. Germline V gene lookup returns CDR1 MGHDK and CDR2 SYGVNS. The CDR3 runs to 14 residues. The CDR3 loop reads CASSGPSLRETQYF. Written as DNA, the CDR3 is TGTGCCAGCAGTGGGCCGAGCCTACGAGAGACCCAGTACTTC.

The genes are TRBV7-2 and TRBJ1-1; 10 positions agree with TRBD1. J was trimmed by 6 bases and V by 3 bases; bases with no gene match: 10. Germline CDR1 reads SGHTA; CDR2 reads FQGNSA. There are 16 residues in the CDR3. CDR3 bases: TGTGCCAGCAGCTTCAGTTGGGAGGGGACAGGGGCTGAAGCTTTCTTT. It yields the protein CASSFSWEGTGAEAFF.

This chain's CDR3 is CASSLGGTDNQPQHF. The CDR3 region has the DNA TGTGCCAGCAGCTTAGGTGGTACAGACAATCAGCCCCAGCATTTT. This rearrangement joins TRBV11-2 to TRBJ1-5; D gene unclear. The CDR3 length is 15 residues. Germline CDR1 is SGHAT and CDR2 is FQNNGV. Trimming pared 1 base from V and 3 bases from J, leaving 10 bases between.